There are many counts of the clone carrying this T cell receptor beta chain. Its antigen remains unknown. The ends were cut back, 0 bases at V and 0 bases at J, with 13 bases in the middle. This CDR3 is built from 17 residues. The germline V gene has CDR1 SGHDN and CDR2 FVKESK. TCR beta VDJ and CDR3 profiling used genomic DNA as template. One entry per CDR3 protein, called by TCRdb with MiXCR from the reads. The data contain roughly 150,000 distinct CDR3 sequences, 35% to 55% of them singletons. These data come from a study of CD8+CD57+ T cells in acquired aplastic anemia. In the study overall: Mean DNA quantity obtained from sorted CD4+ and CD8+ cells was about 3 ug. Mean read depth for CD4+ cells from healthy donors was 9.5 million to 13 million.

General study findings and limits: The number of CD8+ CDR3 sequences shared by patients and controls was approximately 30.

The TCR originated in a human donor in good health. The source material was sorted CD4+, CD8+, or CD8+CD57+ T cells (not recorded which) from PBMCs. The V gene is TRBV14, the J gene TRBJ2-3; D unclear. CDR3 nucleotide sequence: TGTGCCAGCAGCCAAGATCTCGGCAGAGCTAGCACAGATACGCAGTATTTT. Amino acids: CASSQDLGRASTDTQYF.